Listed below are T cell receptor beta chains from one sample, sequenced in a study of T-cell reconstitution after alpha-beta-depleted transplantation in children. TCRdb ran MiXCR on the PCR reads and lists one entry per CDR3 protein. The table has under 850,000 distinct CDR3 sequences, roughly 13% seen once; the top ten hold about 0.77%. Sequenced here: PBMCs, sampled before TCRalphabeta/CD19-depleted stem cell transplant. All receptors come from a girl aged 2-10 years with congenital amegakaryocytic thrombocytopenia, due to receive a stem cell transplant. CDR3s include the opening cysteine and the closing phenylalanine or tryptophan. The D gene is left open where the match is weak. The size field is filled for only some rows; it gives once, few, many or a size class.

CDR3 DNA: TGTGCCAGCAGTTGGCGGGAGTACCGAGAGACCCAGTACTTC
CDR3 protein: CASSWREYRETQYF
D gene: TRBD2
J gene: TRBJ2-5
clone size: many
V gene: TRBV6-5

CDR3 DNA: TGCGCCAGCAGCTCGACGTGGACAGGGAGTTCCTACGAGCAGTACTTC
CDR3 protein: CASSSTWTGSSYEQYF
D gene: TRBD1
J gene: TRBJ2-7
clone size: many
V gene: TRBV5-1

CDR3 DNA: TGCAGTGCCACCCCGGGGGCGAGAGATTCACCCCTCCACTTT
CDR3 protein: CSATPGARDSPLHF
D gene: .
J gene: TRBJ1-6
clone size: .
V gene: TRBV20-1

CDR3 DNA: TGCAGTGCTAGAGTGGGAGGGGACACTGAAGCTTTCTTT
CDR3 protein: CSARVGGDTEAFF
D gene: .
J gene: TRBJ1-1
clone size: many
V gene: TRBV20-1

CDR3 DNA: TGTGCCAGCAGCTCGGTCGGCCCTCGCACAGATACGCAGTATTTT
CDR3 protein: CASSSVGPRTDTQYF
D gene: .
J gene: TRBJ2-3
clone size: .
V gene: TRBV28

CDR3 DNA: TGCGCCAGCAGCTTGGGGGGGACAGGAATCACCTACGAGCAGTACTTC
CDR3 protein: CASSLGGTGITYEQYF
D gene: TRBD1
J gene: TRBJ2-7
clone size: few
V gene: TRBV5-1

CDR3 DNA: TGTGCCAGCAGCTGGGGATGGACCTACGAGCAGTACTTC
CDR3 protein: CASSWGWTYEQYF
D gene: .
J gene: TRBJ2-7
clone size: many
V gene: TRBV5-5

CDR3 DNA: TGCAGCGCCCGACCGGGACACGGAACCTACGAGCAGTACTTC
CDR3 protein: CSARPGHGTYEQYF
D gene: .
J gene: TRBJ2-7
clone size: few
V gene: TRBV29-1

CDR3 DNA: TGTGCCAGCAGGAAGGCACTGGATACGCAGTATTTT
CDR3 protein: CASRKALDTQYF
D gene: .
J gene: TRBJ2-3
clone size: many
V gene: TRBV7-6

CDR3 DNA: TGCGCCAGCAGCTTGACCCCAGCTAACTATGGCTACACCTTC
CDR3 protein: CASSLTPANYGYTF
D gene: .
J gene: TRBJ1-2
clone size: .
V gene: TRBV5-1

CDR3 DNA: TGCGCCAGCAGCTACGGACTAGCGGGAGGGGAGCAGTTCTTC
CDR3 protein: CASSYGLAGGEQFF
D gene: TRBD2
J gene: TRBJ2-1
clone size: few
V gene: TRBV5-1

CDR3 DNA: TGCGCCAGCAGCCGAAAACTACAGAGCCAAGAGACCCAGTACTTC
CDR3 protein: CASSRKLQSQETQYF
D gene: .
J gene: TRBJ2-5
clone size: many
V gene: TRBV5-1

CDR3 DNA: TGTGCCAGCAGCATGACTGCCGGGACTAGCGAACATGAGCAGTTCTTC
CDR3 protein: CASSMTAGTSEHEQFF
D gene: TRBD2
J gene: TRBJ2-1
clone size: many
V gene: TRBV9

CDR3 DNA: TGTGCCAGCAGTGAAGATTACGGGTTTAAAAGGAATGAGCAGTTCTTC
CDR3 protein: CASSEDYGFKRNEQFF
D gene: .
J gene: TRBJ2-1
clone size: .
V gene: TRBV25-1

CDR3 DNA: TGTGCCAGCTCACCAGATCGTCCCCAGGCCAACAATGAGCAGTTCTTC
CDR3 protein: CASSPDRPQANNEQFF
D gene: .
J gene: TRBJ2-1
clone size: .
V gene: TRBV18

CDR3 DNA: TGTGCCAGCGGACGCAGTGTATCCTACGAGCAGTACTTC
CDR3 protein: CASGRSVSYEQYF
D gene: .
J gene: TRBJ2-7
clone size: few
V gene: TRBV27

CDR3 DNA: TGCAGTGCCCCCTTAGGCGGGAGGTACAATGAGCAGTTCTTC
CDR3 protein: CSAPLGGRYNEQFF
D gene: TRBD2
J gene: TRBJ2-1
clone size: few
V gene: TRBV20-1

CDR3 DNA: TGCAGTGCTTTACCGTACCAAGAGACCCAGTACTTC
CDR3 protein: CSALPYQETQYF
D gene: .
J gene: TRBJ2-5
clone size: few
V gene: TRBV20-1

CDR3 DNA: TGTGCCAGCAGCTCTAAAGGGGGCGTCGGGGCCAACGTCCTGACTTTC
CDR3 protein: CASSSKGGVGANVLTF
D gene: TRBD1
J gene: TRBJ2-6
clone size: .
V gene: TRBV9

CDR3 DNA: TGCAGTGCCCCAGCTAGAGACTACTCTGGAAACACCATATATTTT
CDR3 protein: CSAPARDYSGNTIYF
D gene: .
J gene: TRBJ1-3
clone size: .
V gene: TRBV20-1

CDR3 DNA: TGCAGCGTTGGTGGGGGGAATGAGCAGTTCTTC
CDR3 protein: CSVGGGNEQFF
D gene: .
J gene: TRBJ2-1
clone size: .
V gene: TRBV29-1

CDR3 DNA: TGTGCCAGCTCGAACTTTATGCGGGAGACCCAGTACTTC
CDR3 protein: CASSNFMRETQYF
D gene: .
J gene: TRBJ2-5
clone size: once
V gene: TRBV14

CDR3 DNA: TGCAGCGTTGTTGCGGATCACACAGATACGCAGTATTTT
CDR3 protein: CSVVADHTDTQYF
D gene: .
J gene: TRBJ2-3
clone size: many
V gene: TRBV29-1

CDR3 DNA: TGCAGTGCTGGGACGGGCTTAGATGGCTACACCTTC
CDR3 protein: CSAGTGLDGYTF
D gene: .
J gene: TRBJ1-2
clone size: many
V gene: TRBV20-1

CDR3 DNA: TGCAGCGTTGAAGATCAGTTAGCGGCTTACAATGAGCAGTTCTTC
CDR3 protein: CSVEDQLAAYNEQFF
D gene: .
J gene: TRBJ2-1
clone size: .
V gene: TRBV29-1

CDR3 DNA: TGTGCCAGCAGGTCTATAGCGGGAGGGCCCAAACTCACCGGGGAGCTGTTTTTT
CDR3 protein: CASRSIAGGPKLTGELFF
D gene: TRBD2
J gene: TRBJ2-2
clone size: few
V gene: TRBV28

CDR3 DNA: TGTGCCACCAGCAGAGATTTTCGGGGATCAACCAAAAACATTCAGTACTTC
CDR3 protein: CATSRDFRGSTKNIQYF
D gene: .
J gene: TRBJ2-4
clone size: many
V gene: TRBV15

CDR3 DNA: TGCAGTGCTATTGGGGGCCCCCACAATGAGCAGTTCTTC
CDR3 protein: CSAIGGPHNEQFF
D gene: .
J gene: TRBJ2-1
clone size: many
V gene: TRBV20-1